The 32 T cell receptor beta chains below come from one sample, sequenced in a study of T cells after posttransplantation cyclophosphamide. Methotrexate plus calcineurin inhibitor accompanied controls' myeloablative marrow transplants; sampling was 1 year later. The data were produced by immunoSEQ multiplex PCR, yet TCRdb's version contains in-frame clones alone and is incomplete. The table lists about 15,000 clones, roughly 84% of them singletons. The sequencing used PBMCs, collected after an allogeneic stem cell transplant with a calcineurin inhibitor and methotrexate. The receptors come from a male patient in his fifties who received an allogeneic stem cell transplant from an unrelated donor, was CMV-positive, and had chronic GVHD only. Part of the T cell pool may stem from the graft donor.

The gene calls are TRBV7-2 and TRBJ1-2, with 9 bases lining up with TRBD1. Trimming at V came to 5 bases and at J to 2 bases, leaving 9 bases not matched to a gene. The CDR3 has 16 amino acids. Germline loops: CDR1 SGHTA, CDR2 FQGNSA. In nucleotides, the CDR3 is TGTGCCAGCAGCGCGTCCGTAGGACAGGGGAACTATGGCTACACCTTC. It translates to CASSASVGQGNYGYTF.

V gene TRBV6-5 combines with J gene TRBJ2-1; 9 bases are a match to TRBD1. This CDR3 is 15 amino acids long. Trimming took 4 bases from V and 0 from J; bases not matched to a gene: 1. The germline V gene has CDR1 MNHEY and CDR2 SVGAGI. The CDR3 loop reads CASSLTGGSYNEQFF. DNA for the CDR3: TGTGCCAGCAGTTTGACAGGGGGCTCCTACAATGAGCAGTTCTTC.

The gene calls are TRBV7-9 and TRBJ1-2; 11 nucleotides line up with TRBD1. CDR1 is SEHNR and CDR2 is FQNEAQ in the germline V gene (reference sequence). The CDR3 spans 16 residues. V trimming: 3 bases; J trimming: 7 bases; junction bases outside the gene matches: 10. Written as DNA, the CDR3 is TGTGCCAGCAGCTTTACTCCGGGACAGGGGGTTAGTGGCTACACCTTC. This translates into CASSFTPGQGVSGYTF.

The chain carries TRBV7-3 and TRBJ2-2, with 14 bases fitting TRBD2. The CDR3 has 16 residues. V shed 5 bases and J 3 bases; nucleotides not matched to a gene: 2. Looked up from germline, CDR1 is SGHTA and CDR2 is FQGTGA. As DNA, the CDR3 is TGTGCCAGCAGCCGACTAGCGGGAGGGTACACCGGGGAGCTGTTTTTT. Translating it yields CASSRLAGGYTGELFF.

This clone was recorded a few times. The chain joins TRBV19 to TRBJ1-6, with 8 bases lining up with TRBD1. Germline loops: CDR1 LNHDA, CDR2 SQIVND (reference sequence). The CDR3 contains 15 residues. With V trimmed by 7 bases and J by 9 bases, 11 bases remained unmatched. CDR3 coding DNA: TGTGCCAGTACCGCTCCGGACAGGGACCGTTCACCCCTCCACTTT. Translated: CASTAPDRDRSPLHF.

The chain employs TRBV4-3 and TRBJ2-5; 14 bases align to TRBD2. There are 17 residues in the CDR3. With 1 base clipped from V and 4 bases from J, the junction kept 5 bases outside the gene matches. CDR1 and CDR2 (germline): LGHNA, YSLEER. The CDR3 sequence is CASSQGLAGGMGETQYF. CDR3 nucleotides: TGCGCCAGCAGCCAAGGACTAGCGGGAGGGATGGGAGAGACCCAGTACTTC.

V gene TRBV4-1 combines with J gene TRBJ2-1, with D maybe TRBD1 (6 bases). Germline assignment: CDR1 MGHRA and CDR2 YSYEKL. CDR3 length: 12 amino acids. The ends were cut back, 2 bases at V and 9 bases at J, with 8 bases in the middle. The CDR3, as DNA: TGCGCCAGCAGCCAACAAGGGGGTGAGCAGTTCTTC. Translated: CASSQQGGEQFF.

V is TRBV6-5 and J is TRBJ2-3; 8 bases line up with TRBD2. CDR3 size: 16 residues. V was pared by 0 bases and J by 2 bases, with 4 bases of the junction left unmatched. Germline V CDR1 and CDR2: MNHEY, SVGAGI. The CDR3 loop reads CASSYSGLANTDTQYF. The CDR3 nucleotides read TGTGCCAGCAGTTACTCTGGACTAGCCAACACAGATACGCAGTATTTT.

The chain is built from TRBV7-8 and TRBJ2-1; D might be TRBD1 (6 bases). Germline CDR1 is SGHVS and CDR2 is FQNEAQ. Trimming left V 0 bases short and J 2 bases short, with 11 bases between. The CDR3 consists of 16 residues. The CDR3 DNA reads TGTGCCAGCAGCTTAGCAAACAGGGTCCCCTACAATGAGCAGTTCTTC. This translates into CASSLANRVPYNEQFF.

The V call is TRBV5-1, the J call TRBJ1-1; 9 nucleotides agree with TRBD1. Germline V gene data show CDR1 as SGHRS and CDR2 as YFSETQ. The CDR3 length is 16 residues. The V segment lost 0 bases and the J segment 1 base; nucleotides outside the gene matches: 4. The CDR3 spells CASSLVLTGGNTEAFF. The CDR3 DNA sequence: TGCGCCAGCAGCTTGGTCCTGACAGGGGGGAACACTGAAGCTTTCTTT.

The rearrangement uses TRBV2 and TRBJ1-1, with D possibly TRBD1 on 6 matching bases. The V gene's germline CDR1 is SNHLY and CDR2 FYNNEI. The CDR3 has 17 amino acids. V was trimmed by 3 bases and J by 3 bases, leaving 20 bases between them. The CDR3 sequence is CASSDKEGWGGHTEAFF. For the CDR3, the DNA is TGTGCCAGCAGTGATAAGGAGGGATGGGGGGGGCACACTGAAGCTTTCTTT.

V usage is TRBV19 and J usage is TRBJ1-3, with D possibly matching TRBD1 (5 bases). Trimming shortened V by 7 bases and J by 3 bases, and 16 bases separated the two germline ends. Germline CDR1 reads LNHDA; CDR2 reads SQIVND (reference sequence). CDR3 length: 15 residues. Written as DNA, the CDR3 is TGTGCCAGTACCCCGGAAGGAGGGGTTGGAAACACCATATATTTT. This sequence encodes CASTPEGGVGNTIYF. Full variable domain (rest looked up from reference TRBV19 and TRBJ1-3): DGGITQSPKYLFRKEGQNVTLSCEQNLNHDAMYWYRQDPGQGLRLIYYSQIVNDFQKGDIAEGYSVSREKKESFPLTVTSAQKNPTAFYLCASTPEGGVGNTIYFGEGSWLTVV.

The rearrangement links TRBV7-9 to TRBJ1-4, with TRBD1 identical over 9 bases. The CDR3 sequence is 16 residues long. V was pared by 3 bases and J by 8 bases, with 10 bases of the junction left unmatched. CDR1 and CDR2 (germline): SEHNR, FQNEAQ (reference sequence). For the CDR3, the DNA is TGTGCCAGCAGCTTTGCCCCGGGACAGGGCTGGGAAAAACTGTTTTTT. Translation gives CASSFAPGQGWEKLFF.

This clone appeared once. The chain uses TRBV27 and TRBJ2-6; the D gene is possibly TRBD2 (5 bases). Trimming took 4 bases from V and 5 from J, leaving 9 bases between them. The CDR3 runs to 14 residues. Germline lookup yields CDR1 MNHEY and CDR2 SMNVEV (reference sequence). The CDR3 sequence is CASSSGYWANVLTF. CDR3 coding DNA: TGTGCCAGCAGTTCGGGGTACTGGGCCAACGTCCTGACTTTC.

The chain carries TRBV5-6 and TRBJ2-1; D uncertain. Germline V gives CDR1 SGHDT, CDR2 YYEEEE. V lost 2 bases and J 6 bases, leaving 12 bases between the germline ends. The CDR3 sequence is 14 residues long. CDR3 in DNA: TGTGCCAGCAGCTTAAACCCCGCCAGCAATGAGCAGTTCTTC. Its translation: CASSLNPASNEQFF.

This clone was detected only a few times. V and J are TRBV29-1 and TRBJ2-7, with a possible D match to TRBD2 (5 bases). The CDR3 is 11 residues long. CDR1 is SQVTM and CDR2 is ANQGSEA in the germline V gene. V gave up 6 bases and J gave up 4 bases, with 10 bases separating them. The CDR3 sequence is CSVGWEYEQYF. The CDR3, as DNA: TGCAGCGTGGGGTGGGAGTACGAGCAGTACTTC.

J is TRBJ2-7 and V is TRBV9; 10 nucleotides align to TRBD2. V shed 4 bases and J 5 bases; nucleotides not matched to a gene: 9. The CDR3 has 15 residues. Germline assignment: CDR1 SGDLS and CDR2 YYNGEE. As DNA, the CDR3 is TGTGCCAGCAGCATTTCTAGCGGGGGAACGGACGAGCAGTACTTC. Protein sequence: CASSISSGGTDEQYF.

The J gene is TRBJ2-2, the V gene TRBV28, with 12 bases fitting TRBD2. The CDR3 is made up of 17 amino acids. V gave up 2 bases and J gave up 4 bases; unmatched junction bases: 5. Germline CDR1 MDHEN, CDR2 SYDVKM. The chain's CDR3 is CASSLAGLAGSTGELFF. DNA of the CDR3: TGTGCCAGCAGTTTAGCGGGACTAGCGGGCTCCACCGGGGAGCTGTTTTTT.

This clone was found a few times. The CDR3 sequence is CATSRARGYEKLFF. CDR3 coding DNA: TGTGCCACCAGCAGAGCCCGGGGATATGAAAAACTGTTTTTT. This chain connects TRBV15 to TRBJ1-4; D ambiguous. With 1 base removed from V and 6 bases from J, the gap between germline ends came to 9 bases. Per germline, CDR1 LNHNV and CDR2 YYDKDF (reference sequence). There are 14 residues in the CDR3.

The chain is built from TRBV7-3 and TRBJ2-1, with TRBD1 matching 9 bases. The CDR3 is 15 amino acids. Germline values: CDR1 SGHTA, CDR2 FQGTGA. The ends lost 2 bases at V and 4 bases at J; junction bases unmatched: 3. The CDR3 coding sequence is TGTGCCAGCAGCTTAGGACAGGGGCAGTACAATGAGCAGTTCTTC. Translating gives CASSLGQGQYNEQFF.

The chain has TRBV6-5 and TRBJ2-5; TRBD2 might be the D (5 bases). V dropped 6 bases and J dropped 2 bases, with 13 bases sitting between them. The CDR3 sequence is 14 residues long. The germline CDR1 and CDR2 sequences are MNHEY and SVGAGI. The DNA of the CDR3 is TGTGCCAGCAGGCCTTCTACGGGACAAGAGACCCAGTACTTC. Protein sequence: CASRPSTGQETQYF.

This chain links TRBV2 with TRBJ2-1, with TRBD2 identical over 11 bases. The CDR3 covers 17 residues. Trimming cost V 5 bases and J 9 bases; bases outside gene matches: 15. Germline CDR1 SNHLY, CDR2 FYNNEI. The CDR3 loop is CASSLDGLAGPRGEQFF. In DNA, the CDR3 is TGTGCCAGCAGTCTGGATGGACTAGCGGGCCCCCGAGGTGAGCAGTTCTTC.

CDR3 protein: CASSVGDTRDEQFF. Here the CDR3 DNA reads TGTGCCAGCAGTGTCGGGGATACCAGAGATGAGCAGTTCTTC. This chain connects TRBV6-1 to TRBJ2-1, with D possibly being TRBD2 (5 bases). Deletions cut 4 bases from V and 8 bases from J, with 15 bases between. The CDR3 contains 14 residues. The germline CDR1 and CDR2 sequences are MNHNS and SASEGT.

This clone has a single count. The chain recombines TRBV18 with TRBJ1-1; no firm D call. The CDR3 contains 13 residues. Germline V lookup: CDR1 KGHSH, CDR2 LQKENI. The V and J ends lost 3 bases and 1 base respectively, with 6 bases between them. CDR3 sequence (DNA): TGTGCCAGCTCACCGGGCCAGAACACTGAAGCTTTCTTT. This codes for CASSPGQNTEAFF.

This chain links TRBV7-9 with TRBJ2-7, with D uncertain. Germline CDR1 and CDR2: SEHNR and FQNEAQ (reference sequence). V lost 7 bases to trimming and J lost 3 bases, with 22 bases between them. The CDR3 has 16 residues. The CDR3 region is CASTPKYGSKDYEQYF. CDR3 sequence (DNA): TGTGCCAGCACCCCTAAGTACGGGTCGAAGGACTACGAGCAGTACTTC.

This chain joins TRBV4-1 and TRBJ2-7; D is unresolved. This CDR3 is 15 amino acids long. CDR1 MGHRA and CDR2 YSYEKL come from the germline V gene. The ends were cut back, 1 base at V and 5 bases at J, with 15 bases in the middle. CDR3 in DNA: TGCGCCAGCAGCCAAGCCGGGTCCCTGGCTAACGAGCAGTACTTC. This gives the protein CASSQAGSLANEQYF.

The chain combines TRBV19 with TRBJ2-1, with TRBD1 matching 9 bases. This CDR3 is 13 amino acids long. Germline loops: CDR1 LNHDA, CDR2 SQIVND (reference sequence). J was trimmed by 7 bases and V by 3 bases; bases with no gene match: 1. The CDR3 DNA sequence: TGTGCCAGTAGTATCGGACAGGGGAATGAGCAGTTCTTC. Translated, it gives CASSIGQGNEQFF.

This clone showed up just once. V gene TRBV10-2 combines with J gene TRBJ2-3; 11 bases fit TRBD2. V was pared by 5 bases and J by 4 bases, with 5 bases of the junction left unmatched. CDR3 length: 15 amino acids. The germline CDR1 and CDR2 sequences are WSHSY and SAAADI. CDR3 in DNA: TGCGCCAGCAGTAATCTAGCGGGGGGCGCAGATACGCAGTATTTT. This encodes CASSNLAGGADTQYF.

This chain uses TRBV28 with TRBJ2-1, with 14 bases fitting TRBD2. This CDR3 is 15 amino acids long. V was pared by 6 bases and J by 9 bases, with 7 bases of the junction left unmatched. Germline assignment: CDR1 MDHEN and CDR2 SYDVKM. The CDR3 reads CASRPGLAGESEQFF. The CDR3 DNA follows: TGTGCCAGCAGACCGGGACTAGCGGGAGAGAGTGAGCAGTTCTTC.

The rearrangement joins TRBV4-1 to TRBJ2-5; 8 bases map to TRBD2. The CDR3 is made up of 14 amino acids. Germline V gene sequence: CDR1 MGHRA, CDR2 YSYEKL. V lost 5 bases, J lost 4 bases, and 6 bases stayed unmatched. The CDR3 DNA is TGCGCCAGCAGCTCTTTCCGGGGGGGAGAGACCCAGTACTTC. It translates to CASSSFRGGETQYF.

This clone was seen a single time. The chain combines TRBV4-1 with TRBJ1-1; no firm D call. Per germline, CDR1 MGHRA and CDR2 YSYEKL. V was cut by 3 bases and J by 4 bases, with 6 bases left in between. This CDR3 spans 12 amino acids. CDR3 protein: CASSHSGTEAFF. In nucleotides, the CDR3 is TGCGCCAGCAGCCATTCCGGCACTGAAGCTTTCTTT.

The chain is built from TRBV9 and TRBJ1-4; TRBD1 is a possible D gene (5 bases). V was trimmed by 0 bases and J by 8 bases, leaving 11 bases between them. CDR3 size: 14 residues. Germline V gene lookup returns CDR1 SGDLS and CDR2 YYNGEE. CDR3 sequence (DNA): TGTGCCAGCAGCGTAGGGCAGGGTGGAGAAAAACTGTTTTTT. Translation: CASSVGQGGEKLFF.